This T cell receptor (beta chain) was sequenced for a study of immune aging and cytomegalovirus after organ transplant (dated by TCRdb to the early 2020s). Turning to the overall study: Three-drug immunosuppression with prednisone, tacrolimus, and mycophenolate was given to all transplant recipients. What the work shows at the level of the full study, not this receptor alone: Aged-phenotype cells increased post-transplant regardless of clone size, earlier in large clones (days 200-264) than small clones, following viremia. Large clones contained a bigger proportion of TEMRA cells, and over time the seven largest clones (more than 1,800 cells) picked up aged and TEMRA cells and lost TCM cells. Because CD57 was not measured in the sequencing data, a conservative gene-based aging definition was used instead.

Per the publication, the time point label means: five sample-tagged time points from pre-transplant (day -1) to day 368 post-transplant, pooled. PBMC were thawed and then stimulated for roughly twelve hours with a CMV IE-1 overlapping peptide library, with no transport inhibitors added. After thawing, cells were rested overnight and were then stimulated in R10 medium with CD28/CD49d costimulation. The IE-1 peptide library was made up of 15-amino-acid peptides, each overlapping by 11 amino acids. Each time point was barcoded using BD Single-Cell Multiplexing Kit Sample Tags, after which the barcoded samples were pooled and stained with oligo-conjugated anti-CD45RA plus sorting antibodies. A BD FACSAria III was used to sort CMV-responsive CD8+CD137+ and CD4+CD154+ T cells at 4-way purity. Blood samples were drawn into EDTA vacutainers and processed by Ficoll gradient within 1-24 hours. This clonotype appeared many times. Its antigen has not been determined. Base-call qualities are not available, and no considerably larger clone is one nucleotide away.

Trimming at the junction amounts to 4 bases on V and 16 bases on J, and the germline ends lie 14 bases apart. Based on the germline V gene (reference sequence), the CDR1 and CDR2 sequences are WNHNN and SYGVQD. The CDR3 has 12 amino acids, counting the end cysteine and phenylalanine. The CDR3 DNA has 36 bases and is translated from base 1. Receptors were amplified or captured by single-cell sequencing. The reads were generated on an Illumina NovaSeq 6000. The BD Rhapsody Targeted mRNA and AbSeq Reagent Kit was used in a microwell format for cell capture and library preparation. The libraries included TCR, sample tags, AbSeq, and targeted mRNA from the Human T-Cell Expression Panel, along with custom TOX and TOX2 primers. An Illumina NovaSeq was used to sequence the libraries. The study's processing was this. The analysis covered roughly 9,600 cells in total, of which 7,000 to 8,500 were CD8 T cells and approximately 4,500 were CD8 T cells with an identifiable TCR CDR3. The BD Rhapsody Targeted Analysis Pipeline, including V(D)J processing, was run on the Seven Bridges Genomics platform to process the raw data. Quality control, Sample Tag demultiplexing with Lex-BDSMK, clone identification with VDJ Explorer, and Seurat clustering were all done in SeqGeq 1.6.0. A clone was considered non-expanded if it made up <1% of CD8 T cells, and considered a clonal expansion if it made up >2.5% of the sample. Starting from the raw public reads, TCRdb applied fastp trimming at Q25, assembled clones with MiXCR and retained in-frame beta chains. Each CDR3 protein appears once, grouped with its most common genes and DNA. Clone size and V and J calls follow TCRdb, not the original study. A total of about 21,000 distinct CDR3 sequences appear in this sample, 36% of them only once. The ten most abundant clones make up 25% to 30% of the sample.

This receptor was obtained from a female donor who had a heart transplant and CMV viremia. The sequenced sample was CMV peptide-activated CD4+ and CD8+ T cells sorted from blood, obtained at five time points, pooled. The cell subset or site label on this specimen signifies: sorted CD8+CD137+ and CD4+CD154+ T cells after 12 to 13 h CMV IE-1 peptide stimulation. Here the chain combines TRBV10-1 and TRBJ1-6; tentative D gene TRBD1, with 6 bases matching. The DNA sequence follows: TGCGCCAGCAGTGGGGACATTCCCAATCTCCACTTT. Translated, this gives CASSGDIPNLHF.